This T cell receptor beta chain was profiled in a study of cytomegalovirus exposure and HLA in healthy donors. PCR involved 60 Vbeta and 13 Jbeta primers. The table came from immunoSEQ multiplex PCR; TCRdb's copy has only in-frame clones and leaves some out. The sample has 170,000 or so clones, roughly 77% seen once. The CDR3 has 15 amino acids. Germline V gene sequence: CDR1 SGHDT, CDR2 YYEEEE. The chain employs TRBV5-6 and TRBJ2-5, with D possibly being TRBD1 (5 bases). The J call is in doubt because the DNA end fits TRBJ2-7 better. Sample: PBMCs. The sequence was collected from a woman between 45 and 60 years old in good health and CMV-seropositive. This CDR3 is CASSNLQAPSYEQYF. The CDR3 DNA reads TGTGCCAGCAGCAACCTACAGGCCCCTTCCTACGAGCAGTACTTC.